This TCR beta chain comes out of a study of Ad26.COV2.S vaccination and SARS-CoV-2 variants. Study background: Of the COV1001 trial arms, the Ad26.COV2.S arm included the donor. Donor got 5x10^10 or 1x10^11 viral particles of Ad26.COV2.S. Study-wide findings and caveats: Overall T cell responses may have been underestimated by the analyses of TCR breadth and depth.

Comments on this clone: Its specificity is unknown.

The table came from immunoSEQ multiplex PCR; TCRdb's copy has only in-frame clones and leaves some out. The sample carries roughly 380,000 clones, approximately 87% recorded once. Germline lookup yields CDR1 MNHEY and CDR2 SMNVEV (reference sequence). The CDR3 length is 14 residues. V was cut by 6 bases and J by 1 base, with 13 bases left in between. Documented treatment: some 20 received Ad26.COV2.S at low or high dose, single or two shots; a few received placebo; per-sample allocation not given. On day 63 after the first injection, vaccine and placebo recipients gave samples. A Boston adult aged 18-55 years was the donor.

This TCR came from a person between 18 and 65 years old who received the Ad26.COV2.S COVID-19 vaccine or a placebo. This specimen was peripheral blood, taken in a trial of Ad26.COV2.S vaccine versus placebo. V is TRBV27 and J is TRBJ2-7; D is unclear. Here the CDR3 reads CASRRQVGSYEQYF. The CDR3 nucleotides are TGTGCCAGCAGGAGGCAGGTCGGGTCCTACGAGCAGTACTTC.